This T cell receptor beta chain was obtained from a study of blood T cell repertoires in COVID-19. The wider study: The origin of the acute and convalescent COVID-19 samples was the United States, Italy and Spain.

This table comes from immunoSEQ multiplex PCR, and its TCRdb copy is limited to in-frame clones, with some not included. The sample lists fewer than 150,000 clones; more than 80% were seen once. The CDR3 runs 18 residues. V shed 1 base and J shed 0 bases, with 16 bases lying between them. CDR1 is LGHDT and CDR2 is YNNKEL in the germline V gene (reference sequence). The sequenced material came from peripheral blood. J is TRBJ1-3 and V is TRBV3-1 (or the pseudogene TRBV3-2); D may be TRBD1 (6 bases). This receptor was taken from a human donor in a cohort sampled during active COVID-19. CDR3 region: CASSQVAAGAVSGNTIYF. The CDR3 region has the DNA TGTGCCAGCAGCCAAGTGGCCGCAGGGGCCGTCTCTGGAAACACCATATATTTT.